The 24 T cell receptor beta chains in this list originate from one sample, sequenced in a study of T cells after yellow fever vaccination. TCRdb re-derived calls from the 5' RACE reads in MiXCR, one entry per CDR3 protein. The sample lists tens of thousands of distinct CDR3 sequences, less than 8.5% occurring once. The material was CD8+ T cells sorted from PBMCs, obtained about 41 days after the first yellow fever vaccination. Receptors originate from a man between 18 and 29 years old who received the YFV17D yellow fever vaccine.

CDR3 amino acids: CASSLVALNSYEQYF. The CDR3 nucleotides read TGTGCCAGCAGCTTAGTTGCACTGAATTCTTACGAGCAGTACTTC. V is TRBV7-9 and J is TRBJ2-7; D not resolved. The V and J ends lost 1 base and 4 bases respectively, with 14 bases between them. This CDR3 is 15 amino acids long. Germline values: CDR1 SEHNR, CDR2 FQNEAQ (reference sequence).

The V and J genes are TRBV4-1 and TRBJ1-5, with D perhaps TRBD1 (5 bases). The CDR3 consists of 19 residues. In germline, CDR1 is MGHRA, CDR2 YSYEKL. V was cut by 4 bases and J by 0 bases, with 22 bases left in between. The CDR3: CASSRDPGRTIYSNQPQHF. The DNA of the CDR3 is TGCGCCAGCAGCCGCGACCCGGGACGGACCATTTATAGCAATCAGCCCCAGCATTTT.

V gene TRBV12-3 or TRBV12-4 combines with J gene TRBJ2-7; 11 bases match TRBD1. V shed 8 bases, J shed 4 bases, and the junction held 4 bases outside the gene matches. CDR3 size: 13 residues. The CDR3 region has the DNA TGTGCCAGCTGGGGACAGGGGGAATACGAGCAGTACTTC. Translation: CASWGQGEYEQYF.

The chain employs TRBV7-2 and TRBJ1-5; no definite D call. This CDR3 region has 13 residues. CDR1 SGHTA and CDR2 FQGNSA come from the germline V gene. Trimming pared 5 bases from V and 7 bases from J, leaving 12 bases between. CDR3 DNA: TGTGCCAGCAGCCCGTGGGCACGGCAGCCCCAGCATTTT. Its translation is CASSPWARQPQHF.

This clonotype was counted many times. The chain is built from TRBV5-1 and TRBJ2-7, with D possibly being TRBD1 (8 bases). Trimming shortened V by 4 bases and J by 4 bases, and 21 bases separated the two germline ends. CDR3 size: 16 residues. Per the germline V gene, CDR1 is SGHRS and CDR2 is YFSETQ. CDR3 nucleotides: TGCGCCAGCAGCCCGGGGGGAGGGACAGGTGCATACGAGCAGTACGTC. Protein product: CASSPGGGTGAYEQYV.

This clonotype was recorded many times. The chain is built from TRBV2 and TRBJ1-1; D remains unclear. Per germline, CDR1 SNHLY and CDR2 FYNNEI. Deletions cut 0 bases from V and 3 bases from J, with 8 bases between. This CDR3 spans 14 amino acids. The CDR3 DNA sequence: TGTGCCAGCAGTGAAGCGCCGGGAGACACTGAAGCTTTCTTT. It translates to CASSEAPGDTEAFF.

There are many counts of this clonotype. J is TRBJ2-1 and V is TRBV12-3 or TRBV12-4; no clear D gene. This CDR3 is 12 amino acids long. V was clipped by 7 bases and J by 8 bases, with 12 bases between them. Written as DNA, the CDR3 is TGTGCCAGCACCTCCGGCTCCCATGAGCAGTTCTTC. Translated, it gives CASTSGSHEQFF.

This clonotype was detected ten times or more. The chain uses TRBV27 and TRBJ2-5, with D possibly TRBD1 on 5 matching bases. Looked up from germline, CDR1 is MNHEY and CDR2 is SMNVEV (reference sequence). The CDR3 sequence is 14 residues long. V lost 4 bases, J lost 0 bases, and 9 bases lay in between. The CDR3 is CASSYVGDQETQYF. Written as DNA, the CDR3 is TGTGCCAGCAGTTACGTAGGGGACCAAGAGACCCAGTACTTC.

This clonotype was found many times. This chain links TRBV5-6 with TRBJ2-3; TRBD1 matches 8 bases. The V and J ends lost 2 bases and 6 bases, in that order; junction bases with no gene match: 8. CDR3 length: 15 residues. Germline CDR1 and CDR2: SGHDT and YYEEEE. The CDR3 nucleotides read TGTGCCAGCAGCTTTACAGGACAGGGTCACGATACGCAGTATTTT. Its protein is CASSFTGQGHDTQYF.

This clonotype came up many times. This chain links TRBV6-5 with TRBJ2-1; D may be TRBD1 (5 bases). The CDR3 is made up of 15 amino acids. Germline CDR1 MNHEY, CDR2 SVGAGI. Between the trimmed V and J ends, which lost 2 bases and 5 bases, there was a span of 13 bases. The CDR3 region is CASSYGPQENNEQFF. The CDR3 region has the DNA TGTGCCAGCAGTTACGGACCACAGGAGAACAATGAGCAGTTCTTC.

This clonotype came up a few times. The chain recombines TRBV21-1 with TRBJ2-3; TRBD1, the table's D call, was not compared with the DNA. TRBV21-1 is a pseudogene locus. The CDR3 is 15 amino acids. The CDR3: CASSLDRVRTDTQYF. The CDR3 DNA sequence: TGTGCCAGCAGTTTAGACAGGGTACGCACAGATACGCAGTATTTT.

This clonotype was detected many times. This chain uses TRBV6-5 with TRBJ2-5, with a possible D match to TRBD1 (6 bases). V lost 1 base and J lost 5, with 14 bases in between. The CDR3 is 15 amino acids. Germline values: CDR1 MNHEY, CDR2 SVGAGI. CDR3 sequence (DNA): TGTGCCAGCAGTTACTTTCACAGGGACGGTGAGACCCAGTACTTC. It is translated as CASSYFHRDGETQYF.

Only a few counts were recorded for this clonotype. The CDR3 is CAISESVAINSPLHF. The CDR3 DNA is TGTGCCATCAGTGAGTCCGTCGCGATTAATTCACCCCTCCACTTT. The V and J genes are TRBV10-3 and TRBJ1-6, with D hard to call. CDR1 and CDR2 from the germline V gene are ENHRY and SYGVKD. Trimming shortened V by 0 bases and J by 6 bases, and 9 bases separated the two germline ends. This CDR3 spans 15 amino acids.

There are many counts of this clonotype. The chain is built from TRBV27 and TRBJ2-7; D unclear. Germline-derived CDR1 and CDR2 are MNHEY and SMNVEV (reference sequence). V shed 7 bases and J shed 6 bases, with 13 bases lying between them. The CDR3 is made up of 12 amino acids. The CDR3 bases are TGTGCCAGCACTACCCCGGGCGGCGAGCAGTACTTC. It yields the protein CASTTPGGEQYF.

The chain carries TRBV30 and TRBJ2-3; D may be TRBD2 (6 bases). The germline gives CDR1 GTSNPN, CDR2 SVGIG (reference sequence). V was shortened by 1 base and J by 3 bases, with 11 bases between the two germline ends. This CDR3 is 14 amino acids long. CDR3 loop: CAWSEGRGTDTQYF. The CDR3 DNA reads TGTGCCTGGAGTGAAGGGCGGGGTACAGATACGCAGTATTTT.

This clonotype was observed at least ten times. The CDR3 end shows no conserved phenylalanine or tryptophan, and so a read error is likely. The rearrangement joins TRBV20-1 to TRBJ2-2, with D maybe TRBD2 (7 bases). The germline CDR1 and CDR2 sequences are DFQATT and SNEGSKA (reference sequence). The CDR3 totals 17 residues. Trimming cost V 0 bases and J 3 bases, with 17 bases left between them. Here the CDR3 reads CSARDPGAGAHTGELFL. The CDR3 nucleotides are TGCAGTGCTAGAGACCCAGGGGCGGGGGCCCACACCGGGGAGCTGTTTCTT.

This clonotype was detected ten times or more. V is TRBV18 and J is TRBJ2-1; 9 nucleotides align to TRBD2. Looked up from germline, CDR1 is KGHSH and CDR2 is LQKENI. The CDR3 is made up of 18 amino acids. V was clipped by 3 bases and J by 3 bases; unmatched bases: 12. The CDR3 region is CASSPENASGAFYNEQFF. In nucleotides, the CDR3 is TGTGCCAGCTCACCCGAAAACGCTAGCGGGGCGTTCTACAATGAGCAGTTCTTC.

The chain links TRBV27 to TRBJ1-2; 7 bases map to TRBD1. The CDR3 extends over 13 amino acids. Germline values: CDR1 MNHEY, CDR2 SMNVEV (reference sequence). The junction had 4 bases not matched to a gene; V was cut back by 5 bases and J by 4 bases. The CDR3, as DNA: TGTGCCAGCAGTCCCCGGACAGGCTATGGCTACACCTTC. Translation gives CASSPRTGYGYTF.

Ten or more counts support this clonotype. A much more abundant neighbour one base away suggests this may be a read error. The chain recombines TRBV7-9 with TRBJ1-1, with D perhaps matching TRBD1 (5 bases). Per the germline V gene, CDR1 is SEHNR and CDR2 is FQNEAQ (reference sequence). The CDR3 loop spans 13 amino acids. Trimming took 1 base from V and 4 from J, leaving 7 bases between them. The CDR3 spells CASSLGGTTEAFF. The CDR3 DNA sequence: TGTGCCAGCAGCTTAGGGGGGACCACTGAAGCTTTCTTT.

This clonotype has at least ten counts. The CDR3 region has the DNA TGCAGCGTTGTGGTGGAAACGCAGTATTTT. Residues: CSVVVETQYF. V is TRBV29-1 and J is TRBJ2-3; no definite D call. This CDR3 spans 10 amino acids. The germline gives CDR1 SQVTM, CDR2 ANQGSEA. V was shortened by 4 bases and J by 9 bases, with 8 bases between the two germline ends.

This clonotype was seen repeatedly, ten times or more. The V and J genes are TRBV27 and TRBJ1-3, with TRBD1 matching 7 bases. Germline V gene lookup returns CDR1 MNHEY and CDR2 SMNVEV (reference sequence). The CDR3 is made up of 13 amino acids. V was pared by 6 bases and J by 2 bases, with 1 base of the junction left unmatched. Here the CDR3 reads CASRTGAGNTIYF. The CDR3 coding sequence is TGTGCCAGCAGAACAGGGGCTGGAAACACCATATATTTT.

This clonotype was counted many times. The rearrangement uses TRBV7-2 and TRBJ2-5; unclear D gene. The CDR3 totals 15 residues. Germline V lookup: CDR1 SGHTA, CDR2 FQGNSA. The V and J ends lost 6 bases and 2 bases respectively, with 16 bases between them. In nucleotides, the CDR3 is TGTGCCAGCAGTACGAGTGGGCAGATACAAGAGACCCAGTACTTC. Translation: CASSTSGQIQETQYF.

The gene calls are TRBV6-6 and TRBJ1-2; D is undetermined. The germline CDR1 and CDR2 sequences are MNHNY and SVGAGI (reference sequence). This CDR3 region has 12 residues. Trimming removed 10 bases from V and 6 bases from J, with 15 bases in between. The CDR3 coding sequence is TGTGCCACCCTTTACGGACGCGATGGCTACACCTTC. This encodes CATLYGRDGYTF.

This clonotype was observed at least ten times. An end of the junction differs from the germline gene, which may be a read error. The rearrangement links TRBV6-5 to TRBJ2-4, with 12 bases lining up with TRBD2. This CDR3 has 13 residues. The V gene's germline CDR1 is MNHEY and CDR2 SVGAGI. DNA of the CDR3: TGTGCCAGCAGTTCGGGACTAGCGGGTTGGGGCCCCTTC. Translated, it gives CASSSGLAGWGPF.